This is a list of T cell receptor beta chains from one sample in a study of spatial heterogeneity in lung cancer. TCRdb used MiXCR to reprocess the 5' RACE reads, holding one entry per CDR3 protein. The profile shows roughly 4,200 distinct CDR3 sequences, 7.5% to 9.5% of them singletons. The source was lung tumor tissue, collected at surgery. Receptor source: a male donor with early-stage non-small cell lung cancer. The CDR3 runs from the conserved cysteine through the conserved F or W. Each record gives: clone size, CDR3 length, V gene, D gene, J gene, CDR3 protein, CDR3 DNA. The D gene is left open where the match is weak. A row's size may be missing; if present it is once, few, many or a size class.

few	15	TRBV11-1	NA	TRBJ2-1	CASSLDRDPYNEQFF	TGTGCCAGCAGCTTAGATAGGGACCCCTACAATGAGCAGTTCTTC
NA	14	TRBV6-1	NA	TRBJ2-1	CASSASPRVGEQFF	TGTGCCAGCAGTGCATCTCCAAGGGTGGGCGAGCAGTTCTTC
medium-sized	15	TRBV7-6	NA	TRBJ1-1	CASSLDLSGGTEAFF	TGTGCCAGCAGCTTAGACTTGTCCGGGGGCACTGAAGCTTTCTTT
medium-sized	15	TRBV27	NA	TRBJ2-7	CASSLSGGDLYEQYF	TGTGCCAGCAGTTTATCGGGGGGTGACCTCTACGAGCAGTACTTC
medium-sized	13	TRBV27	TRBD1	TRBJ2-3	CASSSTGPDTQYF	TGTGCCAGCAGTTCGACAGGGCCAGATACGCAGTATTTT
medium-sized	15	TRBV12-3/TRBV12-4	TRBD2	TRBJ2-2	CASRISGIDTGELFF	TGTGCCAGCAGGATTAGCGGGATAGACACCGGGGAGCTGTTTTTT
medium-sized	14	TRBV2	TRBD1	TRBJ1-5	CASRGQGSNQPQHF	TGTGCCAGCAGGGGACAGGGGTCCAATCAGCCCCAGCATTTT
NA	14	TRBV5-4	NA	TRBJ2-7	CASSSSGGGPEQYF	TGTGCCAGCAGCTCTTCTGGCGGGGGCCCCGAGCAGTACTTC
medium-sized	15	TRBV28	TRBD2	TRBJ2-1	CASSFSGSVGNEQFF	TGTGCCAGCAGCTTCAGCGGGAGTGTCGGGAATGAGCAGTTCTTC
medium-sized	14	TRBV11-3	TRBD1	TRBJ2-7	CASSPSDRAYEQYF	TGTGCCAGCAGCCCTTCGGACAGGGCCTACGAGCAGTACTTC
many	15	TRBV28	NA	TRBJ2-7	CASDNGRGRSYEQYF	TGTGCCAGCGACAATGGGAGAGGTCGGTCCTACGAGCAGTACTTC
medium-sized	14	TRBV9	TRBD1	TRBJ1-2	CASSQGQENYGYTF	TGTGCCAGCAGCCAAGGACAGGAGAACTATGGCTACACCTTC
many	15	TRBV29-1	NA	TRBJ2-1	CSVELAVGAFDEQFF	TGCAGCGTTGAATTGGCGGTGGGGGCGTTCGATGAGCAGTTCTTC
medium-sized	16	TRBV20-1	NA	TRBJ2-5	CSARVWTDPLGETQYF	TGCAGTGCTAGAGTCTGGACGGATCCCTTAGGGGAGACCCAGTACTTC
medium-sized	14	TRBV20-1	NA	TRBJ2-2	CSARDRAFTGELFF	TGCAGTGCTAGAGATAGGGCGTTCACCGGGGAGCTGTTTTTT